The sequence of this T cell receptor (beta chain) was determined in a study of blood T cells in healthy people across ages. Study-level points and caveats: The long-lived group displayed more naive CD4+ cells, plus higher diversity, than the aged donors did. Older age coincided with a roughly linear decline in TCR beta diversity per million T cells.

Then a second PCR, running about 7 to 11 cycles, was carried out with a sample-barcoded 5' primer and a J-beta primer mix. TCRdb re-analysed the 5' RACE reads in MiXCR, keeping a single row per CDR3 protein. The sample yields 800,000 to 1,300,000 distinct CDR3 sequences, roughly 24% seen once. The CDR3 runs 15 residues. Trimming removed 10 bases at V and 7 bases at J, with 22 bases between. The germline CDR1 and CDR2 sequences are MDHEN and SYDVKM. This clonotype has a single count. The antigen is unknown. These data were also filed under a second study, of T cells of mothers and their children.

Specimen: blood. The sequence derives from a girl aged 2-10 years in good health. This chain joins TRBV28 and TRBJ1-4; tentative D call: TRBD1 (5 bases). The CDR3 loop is CATHRPSREIEKLFF. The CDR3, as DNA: TGTGCCACCCACCGACCTTCCAGGGAGATTGAAAAACTGTTTTTT. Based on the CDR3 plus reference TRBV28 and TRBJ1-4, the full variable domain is DVKVTQSSRYLVKRTGEKVFLECVQDMDHENMFWYRQDPGLGLRLIYFSYDVKMKEKGDIPEGYSVSREKKERFSLILESASTNQTSMYLCATHRPSREIEKLFFGSGTQLSVL.